This TCR beta chain was documented in a study of glioma-infiltrating T cells after dendritic cell vaccination. TCRdb's table, derived via immunoSEQ multiplex PCR, lists solely in-frame clones and lacks some. Among about 95,000 clones, over 75% were seen once, and the ten largest hold around 2.9%. Only patients with spare fresh-frozen tumor and over two years of follow-up were included. CDR1 SGHRS and CDR2 YFSETQ come from the germline V gene. V lost 3 bases, J lost 4 bases, and 12 bases stayed unmatched. The CDR3 is 18 residues long. The sample in question was blood, obtained before dendritic cell vaccination. This sequence originates from a human donor with glioblastoma. The rearrangement links TRBV5-1 to TRBJ2-2, with 10 positions matching TRBD1. In DNA, the CDR3 is TGCGCCAGCAGCTCAACCCCGCCGGGACAGGGGTTCACCGGGGAGCTGTTTTTT. Residues: CASSSTPPGQGFTGELFF.